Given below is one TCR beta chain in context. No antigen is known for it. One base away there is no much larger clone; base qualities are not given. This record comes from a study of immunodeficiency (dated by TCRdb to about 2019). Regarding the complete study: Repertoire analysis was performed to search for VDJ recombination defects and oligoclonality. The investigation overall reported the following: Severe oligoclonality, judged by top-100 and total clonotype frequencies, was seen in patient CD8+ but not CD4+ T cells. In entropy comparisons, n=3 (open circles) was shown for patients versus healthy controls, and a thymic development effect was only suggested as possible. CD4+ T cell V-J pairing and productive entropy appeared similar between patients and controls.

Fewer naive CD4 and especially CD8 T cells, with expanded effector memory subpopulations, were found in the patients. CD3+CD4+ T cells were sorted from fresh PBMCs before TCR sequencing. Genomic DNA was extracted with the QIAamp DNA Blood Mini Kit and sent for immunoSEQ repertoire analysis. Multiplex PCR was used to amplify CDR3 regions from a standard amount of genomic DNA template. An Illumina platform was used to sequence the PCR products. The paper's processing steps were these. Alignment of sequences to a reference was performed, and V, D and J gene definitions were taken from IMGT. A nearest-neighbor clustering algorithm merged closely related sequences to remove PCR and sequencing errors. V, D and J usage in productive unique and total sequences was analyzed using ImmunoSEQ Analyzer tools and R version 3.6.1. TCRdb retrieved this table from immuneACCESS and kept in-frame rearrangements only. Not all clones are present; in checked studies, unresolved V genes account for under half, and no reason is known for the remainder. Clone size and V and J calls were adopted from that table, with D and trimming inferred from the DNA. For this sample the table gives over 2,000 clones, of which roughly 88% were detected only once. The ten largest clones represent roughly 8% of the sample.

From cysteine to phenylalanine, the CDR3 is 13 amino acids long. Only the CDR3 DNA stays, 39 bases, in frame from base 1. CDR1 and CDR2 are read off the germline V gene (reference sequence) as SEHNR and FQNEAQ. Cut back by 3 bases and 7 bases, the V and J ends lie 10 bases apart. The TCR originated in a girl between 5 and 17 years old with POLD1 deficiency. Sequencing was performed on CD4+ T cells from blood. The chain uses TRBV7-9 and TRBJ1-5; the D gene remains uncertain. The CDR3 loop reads CASSFDVFQPQHF. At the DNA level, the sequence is TGTGCCAGCAGCTTCGACGTTTTCCAGCCCCAGCATTTT. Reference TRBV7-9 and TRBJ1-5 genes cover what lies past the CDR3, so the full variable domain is DTGVSQNPRHKITKRGQNVTFRCDPISEHNRLYWYRQTLGQGPEFLTYFQNEAQLEKSRLLSDRFSAERPKGSFSTLEIQRTEQGDSAMYLCASSFDVFQPQHFGDGTRLSIL.